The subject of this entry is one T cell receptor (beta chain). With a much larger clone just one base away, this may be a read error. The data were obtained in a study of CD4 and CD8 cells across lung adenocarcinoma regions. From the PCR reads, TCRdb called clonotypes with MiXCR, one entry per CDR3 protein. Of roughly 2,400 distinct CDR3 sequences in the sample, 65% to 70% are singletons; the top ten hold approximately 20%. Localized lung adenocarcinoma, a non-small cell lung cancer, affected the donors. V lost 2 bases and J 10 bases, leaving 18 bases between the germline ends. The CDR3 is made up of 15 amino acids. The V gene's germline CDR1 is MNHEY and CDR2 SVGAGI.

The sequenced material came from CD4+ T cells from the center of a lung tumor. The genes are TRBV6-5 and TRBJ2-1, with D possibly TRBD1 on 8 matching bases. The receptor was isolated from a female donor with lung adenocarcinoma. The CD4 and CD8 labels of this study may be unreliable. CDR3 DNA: TGTGCCAGCAGTTACGGACAGGGAGGGCCTGACGAGCAGTTCTTC. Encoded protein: CASSYGQGGPDEQFF.